The 27 T cell receptor beta chains presented below share a single source sample, sequenced in a study of shared clonotypes between healthy human individuals. The repertoire was sequenced with immunoSEQ multiplex PCR; TCRdb's copy has only in-frame clones and lacks some. This table holds over a million clones, around 98.5% found once. Sequencing used naive CD4+ T cells sorted from blood. Stated subset: CD45RA+ positively selected. The receptors were gathered from a man aged 25-45 years in good health.

This chain uses TRBV11-2 with TRBJ2-7; 8 nucleotides match TRBD1. This CDR3 region has 17 residues. J was trimmed by 2 bases and V by 1 base; bases with no gene match: 10. Per germline, CDR1 SGHAT and CDR2 FQNNGV. The CDR3 DNA reads TGTGCCAGCAGCTTAGCTGACTGGGGACAGGTCCCCTACGAGCAGTACTTC. Protein product: CASSLADWGQVPYEQYF.

The chain employs TRBV25-1 and TRBJ2-3, with D perhaps matching TRBD1 (6 bases). CDR3 length equals 14 residues. Trimming cost V 8 bases and J 4 bases, with 16 bases left between them. Germline assignment: CDR1 MGHDK and CDR2 SYGVNS. The CDR3 region has the DNA TGTGCCAGCGCGGCGGGTTACAGGGCAGATACGCAGTATTTT. It translates to CASAAGYRADTQYF.

The chain carries TRBV9 and TRBJ2-7; 9 bases line up with TRBD2. The CDR3 has 16 residues. The germline V gene has CDR1 SGDLS and CDR2 YYNGEE. V dropped 1 base and J dropped 4; count of bases not matched to a gene: 9. CDR3: CASSVRSVAGVYEQYF. CDR3 sequence (DNA): TGTGCCAGCAGCGTACGGTCAGTAGCGGGAGTTTACGAGCAGTACTTC.

The chain recombines TRBV7-9 with TRBJ2-2; 10 positions match TRBD1. Trimming removed 7 bases from V and 6 bases from J; junction bases left unmatched: 8. In germline, CDR1 is SEHNR, CDR2 FQNEAQ (reference sequence). CDR3 length equals 15 residues. CDR3 in DNA: TGTGCCAGCATTATCGGGACAGGGGTTTCCGGGGAGCTGTTTTTT. This translates into CASIIGTGVSGELFF. The entire variable domain, with the rest obtained from reference TRBV7-9 and TRBJ2-2, is as follows: DTGVSQNPRHKITKRGQNVTFRCDPISEHNRLYWYRQTLGQGPEFLTYFQNEAQLEKSRLLSDRFSAERPKGSFSTLEIQRTEQGDSAMYLCASIIGTGVSGELFFGEGSRLTVL.

This clone was observed once. Other nucleotide sequences from this sample produce the same CDR3. CDR3 sequence: CASSPPGRYEQYF. The DNA of the CDR3 is TGTGCCAGCTCACCACCGGGAAGATACGAGCAGTACTTC. The chain is built from TRBV18 and TRBJ2-7; D remains ambiguous. This CDR3 contains 13 residues. Germline V gene sequence: CDR1 KGHSH, CDR2 LQKENI. Trimming stripped 0 bases from V and 4 bases from J, with 7 bases between.

The chain recombines TRBV29-1 with TRBJ2-5; maybe TRBD2 (6 bases). The CDR3 has 12 amino acids. V was pared by 5 bases and J by 5 bases, with 12 bases between. Germline loops: CDR1 SQVTM, CDR2 ANQGSEA. The CDR3 reads CSVLQAGETQYF. CDR3 sequence (DNA): TGCAGCGTTCTACAGGCGGGGGAGACCCAGTACTTC. The variable domain in full, completed from reference TRBV29-1 and TRBJ2-5, reads SAVISQKPSRDICQRGTSLTIQCQVDSQVTMMFWYRQQPGQSLTLIATANQGSEATYESGFVIDKFPISRPNLTFSTLTVSNMSPEDSSIYLCSVLQAGETQYFGPGTRLLVL.

This sequence joins TRBV25-1 and TRBJ2-7; 9 bases map to TRBD2. Germline V gene lookup returns CDR1 MGHDK and CDR2 SYGVNS. This CDR3 has 14 amino acids. Trimming removed 2 bases from V and 7 bases from J; junction bases left unmatched: 6. CDR3 amino acids: CASSELAGSWEQYF. The CDR3 nucleotides are TGTGCCAGCAGTGAACTAGCGGGGTCTTGGGAGCAGTACTTC.

The J gene is TRBJ2-1, the V gene TRBV25-1, with D unresolved. This CDR3 region has 11 residues. The V gene's germline CDR1 is MGHDK and CDR2 SYGVNS. Trimming shortened V by 8 bases and J by 3 bases, and 5 bases separated the two germline ends. CDR3 nucleotides: TGTGCCAGCTGGCGCTACAATGAGCAGTTCTTC. Its protein is CASWRYNEQFF. Full variable domain (rest looked up from reference TRBV25-1 and TRBJ2-1): EADIYQTPRYLVIGTGKKITLECSQTMGHDKMYWYQQDPGMELHLIHYSYGVNSTEKGDLSSESTVSRIRTEHFPLTLESARPSHTSQYLCASWRYNEQFFGPGTRLTVL.

The gene calls are TRBV19 and TRBJ1-2, with a tentative D call TRBD1 (5 bases). The CDR3 sequence is 15 residues long. V was clipped by 3 bases and J by 5 bases, with 16 bases between them. CDR1 is LNHDA and CDR2 is SQIVND in the germline V gene (reference sequence). CDR3 nucleotides: TGTGCCAGTAGTATTTTTTATCAGGGCGGTTATGGCTACACCTTC. Translating it yields CASSIFYQGGYGYTF. Full variable domain (remainder filled in from reference TRBV19 and TRBJ1-2): DGGITQSPKYLFRKEGQNVTLSCEQNLNHDAMYWYRQDPGQGLRLIYYSQIVNDFQKGDIAEGYSVSREKKESFPLTVTSAQKNPTAFYLCASSIFYQGGYGYTFGSGTRLTVV.

The chain is built from TRBV30 and TRBJ2-7; D might be TRBD1 (6 bases). V was cut by 0 bases and J by 0 bases, with 12 bases left in between. The germline V gene has CDR1 GTSNPN and CDR2 SVGIG (reference sequence). The CDR3 runs to 15 residues. The chain's CDR3 is CAWSVQGGPSYEQYF. CDR3 DNA sequence: TGTGCCTGGAGTGTACAGGGCGGGCCCTCCTACGAGCAGTACTTC.

The chain employs TRBV18 and TRBJ1-1; 7 bases are a match to TRBD1. Germline CDR1 and CDR2: KGHSH and LQKENI. The CDR3 runs to 16 residues. The V and J ends lost 3 bases and 3 bases, in that order; junction bases with no gene match: 10. As DNA, the CDR3 is TGTGCCAGCTCACCGATACCGGGACAGTCGGACACTGAAGCTTTCTTT. Protein product: CASSPIPGQSDTEAFF.

The chain joins TRBV11-2 to TRBJ2-7; TRBD1 matches 8 bases. The J segment lost 6 bases and the V segment lost 5 bases, leaving 6 bases of the junction unmatched. The germline V gene has CDR1 SGHAT and CDR2 FQNNGV. The CDR3 is 13 residues long. The CDR3 sequence is CASSPRTGREQYF. CDR3 sequence (DNA): TGTGCCAGCAGCCCCCGGACAGGGCGCGAGCAGTACTTC.

CDR3 nucleotides: TGTGCCAGCAGCCGACGAGTCGAGGCCTGGAGCACAGATACGCAGTATTTT. This encodes CASSRRVEAWSTDTQYF. The rearrangement uses TRBV7-8 and TRBJ2-3; D unclear. The ends were cut back, 5 bases at V and 0 bases at J, with 18 bases in the middle. This CDR3 has 17 residues. Germline V gene data show CDR1 as SGHVS and CDR2 as FQNEAQ.

The chain links TRBV2 to TRBJ2-7; maybe TRBD1 (5 bases). Trimming removed 8 bases from V and 12 bases from J, with 26 bases in between. This CDR3 region has 14 residues. The germline V gene has CDR1 SNHLY and CDR2 FYNNEI. The CDR3 loop is CASSSKGYSPWRYF. DNA of the CDR3: TGTGCCAGCTCATCAAAGGGGTACAGCCCTTGGCGGTACTTC.

The chain recombines TRBV5-1 with TRBJ2-3; 7 bases map to TRBD1. The CDR3 runs to 14 residues. The ends lost 4 bases at V and 2 bases at J; junction bases unmatched: 4. Germline lookup yields CDR1 SGHRS and CDR2 YFSETQ. CDR3 bases: TGCGCCAGCAGCGTGGGACAGACCACAGATACGCAGTATTTT. It specifies CASSVGQTTDTQYF.

This chain uses TRBV5-5 with TRBJ1-3; D is unresolved. V shed 4 bases and J shed 0 bases, with 14 bases lying between them. The CDR3 is 16 residues long. The germline gives CDR1 SGHKS, CDR2 YYEKEE (reference sequence). CDR3 in amino acids: CASSIATGSSGNTIYF. CDR3 nucleotide sequence: TGTGCCAGCAGCATAGCTACCGGGTCCTCTGGAAACACCATATATTTT.

The genes are TRBV10-3 and TRBJ2-5, with 10 bases lining up with TRBD1. The CDR3 runs to 14 residues. The germline CDR1 and CDR2 sequences are ENHRY and SYGVKD. The trim removed 7 bases at V and 1 base at J, leaving 3 bases unmatched. The CDR3 protein is CAINGDRGQETQYF. The CDR3 DNA is TGTGCCATCAATGGGGACAGGGGCCAAGAGACCCAGTACTTC.

The genes are TRBV11-3 and TRBJ2-5, with a weak D call TRBD1 (6 bases). This CDR3 contains 18 residues. V lost 3 bases and J 0 bases, leaving 20 bases between the germline ends. CDR1 is SGHNT and CDR2 is YENEEA in the germline V gene. CDR3 coding DNA: TGTGCCAGCAGCTTGTCATCTGTCGGCGCAGGGGACCAAGAGACCCAGTACTTC. Encoded protein: CASSLSSVGAGDQETQYF.

In regard to this clone: Other DNA sequences in the sample encode the same CDR3. The J gene is TRBJ1-5, the V gene TRBV6-6; D is ambiguous. Germline CDR1 is MNHNY and CDR2 is SVGAGI (reference sequence). The germline V and J ends were trimmed by 2 bases and 4 bases, with 3 bases remaining between them. The length of the CDR3 is 12 residues. Here the CDR3 reads CASSYGNQPQHF. Here the CDR3 DNA reads TGTGCCAGCAGTTACGGGAATCAGCCCCAGCATTTT.

The chain uses TRBV5-1 and TRBJ2-7; D unclear. V shed 4 bases and J shed 2 bases, with 10 bases lying between them. The germline CDR1 and CDR2 sequences are SGHRS and YFSETQ. There are 13 residues in the CDR3. The CDR3 nucleotides are TGCGCCAGCAGCGCCCCCGGAGCCTACGAGCAGTACTTC. Translating it yields CASSAPGAYEQYF.

This chain links TRBV11-3 with TRBJ2-7; D is unclear. Germline V lookup: CDR1 SGHNT, CDR2 YENEEA. Trimming removed 1 base from V and 2 bases from J, with 9 bases in between. The CDR3 length is 14 residues. The CDR3 region has the DNA TGTGCCAGCAGCTTAGGCCCCACGGCCTACGAGCAGTACTTC. Residues: CASSLGPTAYEQYF.

The V call is TRBV5-1, the J call TRBJ2-5; D gene uncertain. This CDR3 has 14 residues. The germline V gene has CDR1 SGHRS and CDR2 YFSETQ. Deletions cut 2 bases from V and 0 bases from J, with 8 bases between. The DNA of the CDR3 is TGCGCCAGCAGCTTCCAGACGTACCAAGAGACCCAGTACTTC. Residues: CASSFQTYQETQYF.

The chain carries TRBV29-1 and TRBJ2-3; 9 positions match TRBD2. After removal of 4 bases from V and 8 bases from J, the junction contained 13 bases not matched to a gene. Germline V gene sequence: CDR1 SQVTM, CDR2 ANQGSEA. The length of the CDR3 is 15 residues. The chain's CDR3 is CSVGGPSGMYGTQYF. CDR3 DNA sequence: TGCAGCGTTGGTGGGCCTAGCGGGATGTATGGTACGCAGTATTTT.

The chain recombines TRBV7-2 with TRBJ2-2, with D perhaps being TRBD1 or TRBD2 (5 bases each). CDR1 is SGHTA and CDR2 is FQGNSA in the germline V gene. V was pared by 5 bases and J by 3 bases, with 10 bases between. This CDR3 has 14 amino acids. The CDR3 DNA sequence: TGTGCCAGCAGCCCCGAGGGGTACACCGGGGAGCTGTTTTTT. It yields the protein CASSPEGYTGELFF.

V is TRBV4-1 and J is TRBJ1-3, with D perhaps matching TRBD1 (5 bases). V was clipped by 0 bases and J by 3 bases, with 12 bases between them. The CDR3 totals 16 residues. The V gene's germline CDR1 is MGHRA and CDR2 YSYEKL. CDR3 sequence (DNA): TGCGCCAGCAGCCAAGAGGGACGGCAGGATGGAAACACCATATATTTT. Translating gives CASSQEGRQDGNTIYF.

The chain combines TRBV9 with TRBJ1-3, with D hard to call. V lost 0 bases and J 3 bases, leaving 10 bases between the germline ends. Germline CDR1 and CDR2: SGDLS and YYNGEE. This CDR3 has 15 residues. CDR3 loop: CASSVGGEVGNTIYF. In DNA form, the CDR3 reads TGTGCCAGCAGCGTAGGTGGGGAAGTTGGAAACACCATATATTTT.

This chain links TRBV5-4 with TRBJ2-1; D gene uncertain. V lost 6 bases, J lost 3 bases, and 13 bases lay in between. The CDR3 totals 14 residues. Per the germline V gene, CDR1 is SGHNT and CDR2 is YYREEE (reference sequence). The CDR3 sequence is CASTHPGNYNEQFF. CDR3 DNA: TGTGCCAGCACCCACCCTGGGAACTACAATGAGCAGTTCTTC.